This T cell receptor (beta chain) derives from a study of blood T cell repertoires in COVID-19 (dated by TCRdb to between 2020 and 2021). With regard to the full study: Collaborator samples came from the United States, Italy and Spain and covered acute and convalescent phases of COVID-19. The prospective study material was composed of cDNA or gDNA derived from T cells, B-cell-depleted T cells, or PBMCs. The dataset comprised deeply sampled blood TCRbeta repertoires from subjects exposed to, actively infected with, or recovered from COVID-19. The repertoires were made available in a free public database intended to serve as a resource for research on the immune response to SARS-CoV-2. The samples were drawn from two sources: the first 160 participants of the ongoing ImmuneRACE study, and 1,200 or so subjects contributed by 6 global collaborators. Sample metadata almost always included a de-identified subject ID, COVID-19 status, age in years and sex. Where available, HLA class I and class II types were obtained from metadata supplied by the sample provider rather than from assay-based typing. General study outcomes and caveats: Clinical and demographic metadata were provided uncurated, with the amount varying by source and participant.

TCRbeta CDR3 regions were amplified from genomic DNA by means of the immunoSEQ Assay, a bias-controlled multiplex PCR. The paper's processing steps were these. Within the assay, amplification of reference gene primers was used to estimate how many nucleated cells each sample contained. To quantify the absolute abundance of each unique TCRbeta CDR3 rearrangement, sequence reads were collapsed and filtered. For each sample, productive Simpson clonality was calculated by taking the square root of Simpson's diversity index across productive rearrangements. TCRdb carries this immuneACCESS record with in-frame sequences only. Its versions omit some clonotypes, under half of them owing to an unresolved V gene in the studies checked, with the rest unexplained. That table supplies the V and J calls and clone size; D and trimming were determined from the DNA. The sample includes over 250,000 clones, with almost 85% observed a single time. Less than 6.5% of the sample lies in the top ten.

As for this clone: It has no known antigen specificity. It has no much larger one-base neighbor in the sample; base qualities were not kept.

Reading from cysteine to phenylalanine, the CDR3 counts 16 amino acids. The sequence is cut down to CDR3 DNA, 48 bases in frame from base 1. For CDR1 and CDR2, the germline V gene lists SGHRS and YFSETQ. At the junction V is shortened by 4 bases and J by 6 bases; bases outside the gene matches: 11. The collaborating institutions used their own protocols to collect whole blood in K2EDTA tubes. For TCRbeta analysis, collaborators shipped samples as frozen whole blood, isolated PBMCs, or DNA extracted from either of those sample types. The sequence came from a man between 50 and 59 years old with active or convalescent COVID-19. This chain joins TRBV5-1 to TRBJ2-1; a stretch of 9 junction bases matches TRBD2. The sequenced material came from peripheral blood. The CDR3 loop reads CASSPPRTSEVNEQFF. At the DNA level, the sequence is TGCGCCAGCAGCCCCCCAAGGACTAGCGAGGTCAATGAGCAGTTCTTC.